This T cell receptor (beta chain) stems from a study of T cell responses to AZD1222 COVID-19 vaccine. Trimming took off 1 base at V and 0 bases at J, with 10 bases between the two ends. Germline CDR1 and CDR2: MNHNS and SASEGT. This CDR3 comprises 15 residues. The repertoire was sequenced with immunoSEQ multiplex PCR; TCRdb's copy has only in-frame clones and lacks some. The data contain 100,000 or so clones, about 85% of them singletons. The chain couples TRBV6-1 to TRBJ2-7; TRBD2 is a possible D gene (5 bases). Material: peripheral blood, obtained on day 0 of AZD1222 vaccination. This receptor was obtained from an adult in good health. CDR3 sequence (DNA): TGTGCCAGCAGTGAAGTGGCCGGACTCTCCTACGAGCAGTACTTC. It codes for CASSEVAGLSYEQYF.